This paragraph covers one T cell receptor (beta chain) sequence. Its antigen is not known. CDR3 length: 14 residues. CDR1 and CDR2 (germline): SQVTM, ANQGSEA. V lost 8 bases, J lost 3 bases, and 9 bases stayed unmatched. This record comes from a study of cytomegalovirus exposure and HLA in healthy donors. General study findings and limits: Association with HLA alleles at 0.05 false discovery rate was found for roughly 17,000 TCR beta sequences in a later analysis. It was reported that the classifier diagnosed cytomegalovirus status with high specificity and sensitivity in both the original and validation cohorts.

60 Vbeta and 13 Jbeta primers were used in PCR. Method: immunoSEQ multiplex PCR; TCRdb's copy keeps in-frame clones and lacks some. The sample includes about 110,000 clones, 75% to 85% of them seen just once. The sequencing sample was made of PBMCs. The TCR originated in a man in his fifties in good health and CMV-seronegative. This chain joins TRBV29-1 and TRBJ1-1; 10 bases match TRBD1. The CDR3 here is CSTRDRGGDTEAFF. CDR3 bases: TGCAGCACCCGGGACAGGGGTGGGGACACTGAAGCTTTCTTT.